This is a list of T cell receptor beta chains from one sample in a study of shared clonotypes between healthy human individuals. The table came from immunoSEQ multiplex PCR; TCRdb's copy has only in-frame clones and leaves some out. The sample includes about 2 million clones, roughly 94% of them seen just once. Sample: naive CD4+ T cells sorted from blood. Receptors were obtained from a man in his late teens or twenties in good health. Both conserved end residues are part of each CDR3. D genes are given only for firm matches. Clone size is stated in some rows and not others, as once, few, many or a class when expanded.

D,size,V,J,DNA,CDR3
-,-,TRBV7-2,TRBJ2-5,TGTGCCAGCAGCCCCCCAGCGGTCGAAGAGACCCAGTACTTC,CASSPPAVEETQYF
-,once,TRBV20-1,TRBJ2-3,TGCAGTGCCCTACACACAGATACGCAGTATTTT,CSALHTDTQYF
-,-,TRBV29-1,TRBJ2-3,TGCAGCAGCGCGGAGGCCACAGATACGCAGTATTTT,CSSAEATDTQYF
-,-,TRBV5-6,TRBJ2-7,TGTGCCAGCAGCTTGGATGGAGGGTCCTACGAGCAGTACTTC,CASSLDGGSYEQYF
-,once,TRBV7-9,TRBJ1-3,TGTGCCAGCAGCACTCTCGGAGTCCTATCTGGAAACACCATATATTTT,CASSTLGVLSGNTIYF
-,-,TRBV4-3,TRBJ2-2,TGCGCCAGCAGCCCCGAGGAAGGAGACGCGAACACCGGGGAGCTGTTTTTT,CASSPEEGDANTGELFF
-,-,TRBV28,TRBJ2-1,TGTGCCAGCACCCTCCCCCGAGGAACAGGAGGGGGTGGGGGTAGGGATGAGCAGTTCTTC,CASTLPRGTGGGGGRDEQFF
TRBD1,-,TRBV27,TRBJ2-7,TGTGCCAGCAGTTTCACAACCAGGGGACAGGGAAACGAGCAGTACTTC,CASSFTTRGQGNEQYF
-,-,TRBV28,TRBJ2-7,TGTGCCAGCAGTTTCTCAGGGGCTAGCTACGAGCAGTACTTC,CASSFSGASYEQYF
TRBD1,-,TRBV6-5,TRBJ2-5,TGTGCCAGCAGTTCGACAGGGCGAGGAGAGACCCAGTACTTC,CASSSTGRGETQYF
TRBD1,once,TRBV27,TRBJ1-6,TGTGCCAGCAGTTTACATCAGGGGGGGAATTCACCCCTCCACTTT,CASSLHQGGNSPLHF
-,-,TRBV7-9,TRBJ1-2,TGTGCCAGCGTTATGCAGGGGAACTATGGCTACACCTTC,CASVMQGNYGYTF
-,-,TRBV11-3,TRBJ2-1,TGTGCCAGCAGCTTAGTAGGAAATGAGCAGTTCTTC,CASSLVGNEQFF
TRBD2,-,TRBV6-5,TRBJ2-7,TGTGCCAGCAGTCCCCTCGGGGGGTCTGTCTACGAGCAGTACTTC,CASSPLGGSVYEQYF
-,-,TRBV4-1,TRBJ2-5,TGCGCCAGCAGCCAAGATAGGGACGGACACACGTACTTC,CASSQDRDGHTYF
-,-,TRBV4-1,TRBJ1-2,TGCGCCAGCAGCCAAGACCCCTTAGGGAGCTATGGCTACACCTTC,CASSQDPLGSYGYTF